This TCR beta chain was sequenced for a study of human T cells and chemical hapten exposure. Notes on the study in general: Following DPC sensitization, TCRs present above 1 in 1000 frequency showed no change.

MiXCR was run by TCRdb on the RACE reads, yielding one entry per CDR3 protein. The data hold about 120,000 distinct CDR3 sequences, with roughly 12% observed a single time. The germline V gene encodes CDR1 SGHRS and CDR2 YFSETQ. CDR3 size: 15 residues. Trimming pared 5 bases from V and 2 bases from J, leaving 14 bases between. This clonotype was seen more than once but under ten times. What it binds is unknown. The time point was: pre-sensitization, week 0. The treatment here: therapeutic diphenylcyclopropenone sensitization with weekly scalp DPC. The V and J genes are TRBV5-1 and TRBJ2-1; the D gene could be TRBD1 or TRBD2 (7 bases each). The sample consisted of whole blood, taken in connection with sensitization to the hapten diphenylcyclopropenone (DPC). The receptor's source is a woman between 18 and 29 years old with alopecia areata. Some clones in this sample may be carry-over from other donors' samples. The CDR3 nucleotides are TGCGCCAGCAGGCAGGGGGAGGGCCCCTACAATGAGCAGTTCTTC. Translation gives CASRQGEGPYNEQFF.